The subject of this entry is one T cell receptor (beta chain). As yet, its antigen is unknown. TCRdb's copy holds only in-frame clones and misses some; the assay was immunoSEQ multiplex PCR. The data hold some 150,000 clones, with around 78% observed a single time. Trimming shortened V by 4 bases and J by 10 bases, and 11 bases separated the two germline ends. Germline V CDR1 and CDR2: SGHDT, YYEEEE. The CDR3 has 12 residues. The data stem from a study of radiation and T cells in renal cell carcinoma. Study at large: Nephrectomy followed 15 Gy stereotactic body radiation by 4 weeks.

Time point defined: baseline pretreatment blood. Treatment specified: 15 Gy SBRT to primary tumor, nephrectomy 4 weeks later. The patient's renal cell carcinoma had clear cell pathology. General study results and limits: Top tumor clonotypes rose in blood 2 weeks post-radiation, then contracted.

Sequencing was performed on blood, taken from a patient whose treatment included radiotherapy and nephrectomy. This chain joins TRBV5-6 and TRBJ1-4; the D gene is possibly TRBD1 (5 bases). The TCR sequence derives from a woman aged 50 to 60 with renal cell carcinoma. The CDR3 loop is CASSQMRGKLFF. CDR3 nucleotides: TGTGCCAGCAGCCAAATGAGGGGAAAACTGTTTTTT.